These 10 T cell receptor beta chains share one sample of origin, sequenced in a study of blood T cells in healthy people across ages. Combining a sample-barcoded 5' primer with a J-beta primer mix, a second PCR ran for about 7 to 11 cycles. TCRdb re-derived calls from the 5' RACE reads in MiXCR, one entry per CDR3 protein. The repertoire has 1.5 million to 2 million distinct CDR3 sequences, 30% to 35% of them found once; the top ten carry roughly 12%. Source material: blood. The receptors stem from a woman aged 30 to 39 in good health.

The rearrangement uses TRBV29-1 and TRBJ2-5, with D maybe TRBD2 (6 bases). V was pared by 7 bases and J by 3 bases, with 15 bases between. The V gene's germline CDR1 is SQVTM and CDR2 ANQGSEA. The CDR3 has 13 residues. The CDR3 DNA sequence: TGCAGCGCCCGCGGGACGCAAAAAGAGACCCAGTACTTC. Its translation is CSARGTQKETQYF. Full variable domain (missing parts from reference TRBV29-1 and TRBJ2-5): SAVISQKPSRDICQRGTSLTIQCQVDSQVTMMFWYRQQPGQSLTLIATANQGSEATYESGFVIDKFPISRPNLTFSTLTVSNMSPEDSSIYLCSARGTQKETQYFGPGTRLLVL.

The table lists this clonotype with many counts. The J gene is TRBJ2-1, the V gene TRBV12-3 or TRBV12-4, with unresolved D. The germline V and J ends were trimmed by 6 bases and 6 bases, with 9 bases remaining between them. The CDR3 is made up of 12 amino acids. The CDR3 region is CASSPLGNEQFF. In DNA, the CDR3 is TGTGCCAGCAGCCCGCTAGGCAATGAGCAGTTCTTC.

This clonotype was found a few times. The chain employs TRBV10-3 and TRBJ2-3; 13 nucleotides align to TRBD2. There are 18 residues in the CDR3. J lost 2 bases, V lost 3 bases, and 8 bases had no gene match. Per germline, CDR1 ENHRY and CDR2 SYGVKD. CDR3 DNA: TGTGCCATCAGTGATACCGGGACTAGCGGGGAGATCACAGATACGCAGTATTTT. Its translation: CAISDTGTSGEITDTQYF.

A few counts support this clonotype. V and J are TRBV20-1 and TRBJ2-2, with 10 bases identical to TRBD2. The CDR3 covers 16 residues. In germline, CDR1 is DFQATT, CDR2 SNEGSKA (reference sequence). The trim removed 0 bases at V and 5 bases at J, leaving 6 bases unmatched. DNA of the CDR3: TGCAGTGCTAGAGACCCTAGCGGGAGTTTTACCGGGGAGCTGTTTTTT. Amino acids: CSARDPSGSFTGELFF.

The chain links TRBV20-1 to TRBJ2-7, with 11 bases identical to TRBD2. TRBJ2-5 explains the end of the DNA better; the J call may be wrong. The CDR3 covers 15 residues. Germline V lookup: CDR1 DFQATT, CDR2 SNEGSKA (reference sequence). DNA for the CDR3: TGCAGTGCCCCTTCGACTAGCGGGGTGGAGGAGACCCAGTACTTC. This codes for CSAPSTSGVEETQYF.

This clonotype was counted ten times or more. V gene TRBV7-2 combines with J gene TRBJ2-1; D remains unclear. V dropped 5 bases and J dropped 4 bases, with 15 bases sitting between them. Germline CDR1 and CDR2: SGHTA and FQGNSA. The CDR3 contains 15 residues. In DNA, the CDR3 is TGTGCCAGCAGCCGTTCAGTCACCCGATACAATGAGCAGTTCTTC. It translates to CASSRSVTRYNEQFF.

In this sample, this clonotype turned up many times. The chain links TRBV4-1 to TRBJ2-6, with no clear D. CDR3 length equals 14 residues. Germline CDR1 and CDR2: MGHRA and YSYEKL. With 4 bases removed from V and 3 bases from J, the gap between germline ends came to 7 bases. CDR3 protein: CASSPPGGANVLTF. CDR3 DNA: TGCGCCAGCAGCCCCCCCGGTGGGGCCAACGTCCTGACTTTC.

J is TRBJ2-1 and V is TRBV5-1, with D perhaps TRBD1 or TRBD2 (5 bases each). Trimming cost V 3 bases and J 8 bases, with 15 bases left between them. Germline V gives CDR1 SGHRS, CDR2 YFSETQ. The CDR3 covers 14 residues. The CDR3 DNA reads TGCGCCAGCAGCTCCCGGGACGGTGGCGATGAGCAGTTCTTC. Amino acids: CASSSRDGGDEQFF.

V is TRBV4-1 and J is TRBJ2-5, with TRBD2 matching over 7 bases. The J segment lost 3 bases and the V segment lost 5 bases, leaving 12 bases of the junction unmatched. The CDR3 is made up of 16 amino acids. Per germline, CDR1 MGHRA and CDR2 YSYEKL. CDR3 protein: CASSNPGREVKETQYF. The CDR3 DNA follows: TGCGCCAGCAGCAATCCGGGACGGGAGGTAAAAGAGACCCAGTACTTC.

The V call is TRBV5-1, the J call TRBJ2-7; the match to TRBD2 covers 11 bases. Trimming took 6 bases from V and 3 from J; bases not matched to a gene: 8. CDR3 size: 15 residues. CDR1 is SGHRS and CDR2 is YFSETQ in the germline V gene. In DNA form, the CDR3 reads TGCGCCAGCACCCTGACTAGCGGGACCTTCTACGAGCAGTACTTC. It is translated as CASTLTSGTFYEQYF.